This T cell receptor beta chain comes out of a study of patients and donors after allogeneic stem cell transplantation. Trimming pared 0 bases from V and 0 bases from J, leaving 12 bases between. Germline V gene lookup returns CDR1 LGHNA and CDR2 YNFKEQ. The CDR3 extends over 17 amino acids. One entry per CDR3 protein results from TCRdb running MiXCR on the RT-PCR reads. Of approximately 200,000 distinct CDR3 sequences in the sample, roughly two fifths were seen once. This clonotype was obtained from a human donor who was either an allogeneic HSCT recipient or a stem cell or donor lymphocyte infusion donor (not recorded which). It is not recorded whose cells these are; they may come from a transplant donor. Sequences were obtained from blood, either unsorted or a sorted T cell fraction (not recorded which). The V gene is TRBV4-2, the J gene TRBJ1-3; the D is unclear. DNA of the CDR3: TGTGCCAGCAGCCAAGATCGGGTTGAGGTCTCTGGAAACACCATATATTTT. Its protein product is CASSQDRVEVSGNTIYF.